Given below is one TCR beta chain in context. Its antigen is not identified. The length of the CDR3 is 14 residues. V lost 7 bases, J lost 8 bases, and 10 bases stayed unmatched. From germline, CDR1 is MNHEY and CDR2 SVGAGI. Clones were sequenced by immunoSEQ multiplex PCR, and TCRdb holds only the in-frame ones, with some missing. The sample lists fewer than 250,000 clones, about 92% occurring once. The data belong to a study of T cell responses to AZD1222 COVID-19 vaccine. Study-level results: Repertoires were obtained only post-peak T cell response. Increases in Spike-specific TCR breadth and depth were seen after two AZD1222 doses. Reportedly, nearly half of unique spike TCRs recognized epitopes outside B.1.351/B.1.1.7 mutations. Clonal diversity may have been underestimated in mostly white British donors.

The specimen comprised peripheral blood, sampled on day 0 of MenACWY control vaccination. The TCR sequence derives from an adult in good health. The genes are TRBV6-5 and TRBJ1-4; TRBD1 matches 7 bases. The CDR3 region has the DNA TGTGCCAGCAACACAGGACAGGCCGGCGAAAAACTGTTTTTT. This codes for CASNTGQAGEKLFF.